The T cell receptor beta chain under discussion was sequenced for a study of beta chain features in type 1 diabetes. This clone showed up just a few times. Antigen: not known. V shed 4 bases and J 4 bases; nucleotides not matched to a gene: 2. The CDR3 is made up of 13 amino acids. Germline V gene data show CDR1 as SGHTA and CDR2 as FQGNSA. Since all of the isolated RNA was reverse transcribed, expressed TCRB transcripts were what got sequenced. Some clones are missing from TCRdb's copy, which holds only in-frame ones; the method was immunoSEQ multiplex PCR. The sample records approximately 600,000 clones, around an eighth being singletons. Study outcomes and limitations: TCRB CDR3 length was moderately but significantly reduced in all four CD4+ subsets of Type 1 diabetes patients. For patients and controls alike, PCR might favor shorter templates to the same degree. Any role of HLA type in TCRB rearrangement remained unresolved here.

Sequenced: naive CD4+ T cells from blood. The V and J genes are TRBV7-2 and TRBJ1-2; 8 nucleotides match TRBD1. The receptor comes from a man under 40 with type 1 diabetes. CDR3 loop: CASSSGQVYGYTF. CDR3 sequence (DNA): TGTGCCAGCAGCTCGGGACAGGTCTATGGCTACACCTTC.